This T cell receptor beta chain was sequenced for a study of blood T cell repertoires in COVID-19. This CDR3 is 17 amino acids long. CDR1 is MGHRA and CDR2 is YSYEKL in the germline V gene. Trimming at V came to 0 bases and at J to 7 bases, leaving 14 bases not matched to a gene. TCRdb's table, derived via immunoSEQ multiplex PCR, lists solely in-frame clones and lacks some. The sample records some 310,000 clones, around 91% being singletons. Material: peripheral blood. The origin of this receptor is a woman in her thirties or forties with COVID-19, enrolled during active disease. V gene TRBV4-1 combines with J gene TRBJ1-2; 7 positions agree with TRBD1. The CDR3: CASSQDYHEGARGGYTF. The CDR3 nucleotides read TGCGCCAGCAGCCAAGATTATCATGAGGGGGCACGCGGTGGCTACACCTTC.